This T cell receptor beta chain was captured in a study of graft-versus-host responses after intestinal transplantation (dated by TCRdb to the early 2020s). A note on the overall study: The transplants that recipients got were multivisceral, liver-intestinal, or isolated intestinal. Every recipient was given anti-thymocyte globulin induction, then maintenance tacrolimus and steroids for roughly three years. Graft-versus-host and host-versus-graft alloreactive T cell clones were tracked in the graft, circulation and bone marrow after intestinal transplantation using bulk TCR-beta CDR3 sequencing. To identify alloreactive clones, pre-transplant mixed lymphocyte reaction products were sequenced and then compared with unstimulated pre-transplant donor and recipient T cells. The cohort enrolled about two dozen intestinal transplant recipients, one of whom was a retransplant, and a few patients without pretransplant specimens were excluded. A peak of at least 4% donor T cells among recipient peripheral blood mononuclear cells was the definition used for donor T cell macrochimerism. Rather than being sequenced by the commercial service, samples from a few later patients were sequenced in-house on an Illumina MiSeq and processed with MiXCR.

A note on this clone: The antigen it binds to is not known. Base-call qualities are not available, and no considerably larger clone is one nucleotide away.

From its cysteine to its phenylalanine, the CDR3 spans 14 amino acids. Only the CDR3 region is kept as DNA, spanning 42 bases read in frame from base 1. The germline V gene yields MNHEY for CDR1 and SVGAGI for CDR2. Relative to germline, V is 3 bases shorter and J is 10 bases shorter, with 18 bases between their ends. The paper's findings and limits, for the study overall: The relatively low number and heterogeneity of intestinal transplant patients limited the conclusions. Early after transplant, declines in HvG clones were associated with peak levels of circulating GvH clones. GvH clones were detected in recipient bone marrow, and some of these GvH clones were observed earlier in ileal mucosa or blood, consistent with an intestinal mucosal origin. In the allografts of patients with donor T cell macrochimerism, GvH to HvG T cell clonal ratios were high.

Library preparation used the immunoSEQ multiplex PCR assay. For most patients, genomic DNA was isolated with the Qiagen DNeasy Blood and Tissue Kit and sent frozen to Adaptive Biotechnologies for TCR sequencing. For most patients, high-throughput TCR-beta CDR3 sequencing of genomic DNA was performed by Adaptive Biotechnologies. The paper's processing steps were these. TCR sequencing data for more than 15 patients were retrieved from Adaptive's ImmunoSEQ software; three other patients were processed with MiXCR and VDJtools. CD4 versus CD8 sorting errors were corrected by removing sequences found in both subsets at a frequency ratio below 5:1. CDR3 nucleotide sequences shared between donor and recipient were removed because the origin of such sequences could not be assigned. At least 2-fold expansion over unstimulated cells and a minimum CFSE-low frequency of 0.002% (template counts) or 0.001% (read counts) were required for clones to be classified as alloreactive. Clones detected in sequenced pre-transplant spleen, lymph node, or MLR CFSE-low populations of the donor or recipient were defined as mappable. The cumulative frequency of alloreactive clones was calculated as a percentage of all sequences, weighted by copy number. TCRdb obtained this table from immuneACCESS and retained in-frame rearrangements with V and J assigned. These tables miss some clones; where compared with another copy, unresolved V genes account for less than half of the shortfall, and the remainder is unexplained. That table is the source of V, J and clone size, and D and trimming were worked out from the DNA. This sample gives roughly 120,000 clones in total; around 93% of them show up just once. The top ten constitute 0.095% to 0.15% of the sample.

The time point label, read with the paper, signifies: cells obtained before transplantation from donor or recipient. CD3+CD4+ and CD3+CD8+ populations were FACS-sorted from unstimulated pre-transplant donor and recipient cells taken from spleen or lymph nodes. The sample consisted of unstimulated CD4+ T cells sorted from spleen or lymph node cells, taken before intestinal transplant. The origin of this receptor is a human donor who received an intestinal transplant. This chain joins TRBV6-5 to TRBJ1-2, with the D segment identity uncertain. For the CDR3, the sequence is CASSYVGVSRHYTF. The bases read TGTGCCAGCAGTTATGTAGGAGTATCCCGACACTACACCTTC.